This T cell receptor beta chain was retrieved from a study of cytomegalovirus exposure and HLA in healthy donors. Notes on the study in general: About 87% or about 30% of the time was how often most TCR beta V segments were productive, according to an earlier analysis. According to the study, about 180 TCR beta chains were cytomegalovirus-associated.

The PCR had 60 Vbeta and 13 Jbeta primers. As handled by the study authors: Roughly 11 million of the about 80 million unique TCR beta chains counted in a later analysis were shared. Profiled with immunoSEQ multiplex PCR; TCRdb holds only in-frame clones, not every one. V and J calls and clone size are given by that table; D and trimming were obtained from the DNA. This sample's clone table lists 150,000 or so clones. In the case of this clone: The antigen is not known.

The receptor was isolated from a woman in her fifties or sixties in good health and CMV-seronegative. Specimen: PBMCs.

The DNA of the CDR3 is TGTGCCAGCAGCTTAGCTGGGACTAGCGGGACATCAGGGGAGCTGTTTTTT. It codes for CASSLAGTSGTSGELFF. The gene calls are TRBV7-8 and TRBJ2-2, with 13 bases identical to TRBD2. With V trimmed by 0 bases and J by 8 bases, 6 bases remained unmatched. CDR1 SGHVS and CDR2 FQNEAQ come from the germline V gene. CDR3 size: 17 residues.